The 12 T cell receptor beta chains below all came from one sample that was sequenced in a study of control samples from healthy donors and cancer patients (dated by TCRdb to the early 2020s). Library generation was performed with the immunoSEQ multiplex PCR assay. TCRdb re-hosts the immuneACCESS table, in-frame sequences only. Its copies lack some clones; in the studies checked, an unresolved V gene accounts for under half of them, and the cause for the rest is not known. The sample table contains some 28,000 clones; only one count was recorded for 70% to 85% of them. Roughly a fifth of the sample is in the top ten clones. Sequencing was carried out using PBMCs. The receptors derive from a man in his sixties with head and neck cancer.

The chain employs TRBV28 and TRBJ2-1, with D perhaps TRBD1 (6 bases). The CDR3 has 20 residues. The V gene's germline CDR1 is MDHEN and CDR2 SYDVKM. Trimming removed 7 bases from V and 6 bases from J, with 34 bases in between. The CDR3 is CASTPGVLDSRTHLVNEQFF. CDR3 nucleotide sequence: TGTGCCAGCACCCCAGGGGTGTTGGACTCACGGACACACCTCGTCAATGAGCAGTTCTTC.

V usage is TRBV29-1 and J usage is TRBJ2-7, with 10 bases matching TRBD1. CDR3 length: 16 residues. V was clipped by 3 bases and J by 0 bases; unmatched bases: 8. Germline CDR1 is SQVTM and CDR2 is ANQGSEA. CDR3 bases: TGCAGCGTTGATACCCGGGACAGGGGAAGCTCCTACGAGCAGTACTTC. This codes for CSVDTRDRGSSYEQYF.

The chain recombines TRBV11-2 with TRBJ1-1, with D tentatively TRBD1 (5 bases). The germline CDR1 and CDR2 sequences are SGHAT and FQNNGV. This CDR3 contains 20 residues. Trimming shortened V by 0 bases and J by 0 bases, and 23 bases separated the two germline ends. CDR3 sequence (DNA): TGTGCCAGCAGCTTAGATTATACGATTTATGCAGGGAGTATGAACACTGAAGCTTTCTTT. It specifies CASSLDYTIYAGSMNTEAFF.

The chain uses TRBV28 and TRBJ2-1; TRBD2 is a possible D gene (6 bases). Germline V CDR1 and CDR2: MDHEN, SYDVKM. There are 15 residues in the CDR3. Deletions cut 6 bases from V and 8 bases from J, with 20 bases between. CDR3 bases: TGTGCCAGCAGGCCCGCTAGCGCCTCTGTGGATGAGCAGTTCTTC. Protein product: CASRPASASVDEQFF.

The chain employs TRBV13 and TRBJ2-3; D is perhaps TRBD1 or TRBD2 (5 bases each). Germline assignment: CDR1 PRHDT and CDR2 FYEKMQ (reference sequence). The CDR3 spans 14 residues. The V and J ends lost 6 bases and 2 bases respectively, with 12 bases between them. CDR3 in amino acids: CASSGGENTDTQYF. The CDR3 bases are TGTGCCAGCAGTGGGGGTGAAAACACAGATACGCAGTATTTT.

This sequence joins TRBV28 and TRBJ1-1, with unresolved D. Per germline, CDR1 MDHEN and CDR2 SYDVKM. This CDR3 spans 12 amino acids. Trimming left V 6 bases short and J 2 bases short, with 7 bases between. Written as DNA, the CDR3 is TGTGCCAGCAGGGGCCCTAACACTGAAGCTTTCTTT. Translation gives CASRGPNTEAFF.

The chain combines TRBV6-6 with TRBJ1-2; no reliable D call. This CDR3 has 12 amino acids. Deletions cut 6 bases from V and 4 bases from J, with 9 bases between. Germline CDR1 and CDR2: MNHNY and SVGAGI (reference sequence). CDR3 DNA: TGTGCCAGCAGGCCGGGCACCTATGGCTACACCTTC. This encodes CASRPGTYGYTF.

The V call is TRBV7-2, the J call TRBJ2-7, with D maybe TRBD2 (5 bases). The CDR3 runs to 11 residues. The V gene's germline CDR1 is SGHTA and CDR2 FQGNSA. The V end lost 6 bases, the J end lost 5 bases, and 8 bases lay between the germline ends. The CDR3 loop is CASSPGNEQYF. DNA of the CDR3: TGTGCCAGCAGTCCCGGGAACGAGCAGTACTTC.

This clone occurred a few times. Other nucleotide sequences in the sample specify the same CDR3. The J gene is TRBJ2-7, the V gene TRBV27, with D unclear. Trimming cost V 4 bases and J 3 bases, with 10 bases left between them. The CDR3 runs 13 residues. Germline-derived CDR1 and CDR2 are MNHEY and SMNVEV (reference sequence). The CDR3 region is CASSYRQNYEQYF. The CDR3 nucleotides are TGTGCCAGCAGTTATCGTCAGAACTACGAGCAGTACTTC.

The chain joins TRBV5-1 to TRBJ2-7, with D hard to call. This CDR3 region has 14 residues. The V end lost 0 bases, the J end lost 3 bases, and 10 bases lay between the germline ends. Germline V gene sequence: CDR1 SGHRS, CDR2 YFSETQ. As DNA, the CDR3 is TGCGCCAGCAGCTTGGGTAGGATAGGCTACGAGCAGTACTTC. The encoded protein is CASSLGRIGYEQYF.

This clone was seen a single time. The chain uses TRBV5-1 and TRBJ2-4; tentatively, D is TRBD1 or TRBD2 (5 bases each). Trimming cost V 1 base and J 8 bases, with 25 bases left between them. This CDR3 is 18 amino acids long. Germline V CDR1 and CDR2: SGHRS, YFSETQ. This CDR3 is CASSLPSSPGRRVDIQYF. The CDR3 DNA sequence: TGCGCCAGCAGCTTGCCGTCTTCGCCGGGACGGCGTGTGGACATTCAGTACTTC.

The chain recombines TRBV3-1 (or the pseudogene TRBV3-2) with TRBJ2-3; a weak D match, TRBD2 (6 bases). Germline CDR1 LGHDT, CDR2 YNNKEL (reference sequence). The V and J ends lost 7 bases and 4 bases respectively, with 12 bases between them. CDR3 size: 13 residues. The CDR3: CASKERAADTQYF. DNA for the CDR3: TGTGCCAGCAAGGAGCGGGCCGCAGATACGCAGTATTTT.